A single sample is the source of the 22 T cell receptor beta chains below, sequenced in a study of vaccination and CD4 T cells after COVID-19. Their cognate antigens are unknown. Treatment specified: roughly ten-day PBMC culture with coronavirus spike peptide pools or control peptides (ViraFEST assay). The Oncomine TCR Beta short-read assay sequenced DNA from cultured CD4+ T cells. TCRdb called the PCR reads again in MiXCR, with one record for every CDR3 protein. The table has 15,000 to 25,000 distinct CDR3 sequences, 60% seen once. This specimen consisted of CD4+ T cells from blood, cultured in vitro, obtained after SARS-CoV-2 vaccination. The receptors here all came from a human donor who had recovered from COVID-19.

The J gene is TRBJ2-1, the V gene TRBV2; the D gene could be TRBD1 or TRBD2 (7 bases each). CDR3 length: 15 residues. Germline V gives CDR1 SNHLY, CDR2 FYNNEI. V lost 6 bases and J lost 6, with 18 bases in between. As DNA, the CDR3 is TGTGCCAGCAGCCGGGCCAGGGGGGGGGTCAATGAGCAGTTCTTC. Its translation is CASSRARGGVNEQFF.

The rearrangement uses TRBV19 and TRBJ1-6; no clear D gene. Germline CDR1 LNHDA, CDR2 SQIVND (reference sequence). Trimming cost V 4 bases and J 7 bases, with 14 bases left between them. CDR3 size: 15 residues. The CDR3 bases are TGTGCCAGTAGTAGTGGCGGGGATAAAAATTCACCCCTCCACTTT. Protein product: CASSSGGDKNSPLHF. The complete variable domain, with remaining parts taken from reference TRBV19 and TRBJ1-6, reads DGGITQSPKYLFRKEGQNVTLSCEQNLNHDAMYWYRQDPGQGLRLIYYSQIVNDFQKGDIAEGYSVSREKKESFPLTVTSAQKNPTAFYLCASSSGGDKNSPLHFGNGTRLTVT.

The chain uses TRBV7-9 and TRBJ2-2, with a weak D call TRBD2 (6 bases). The CDR3 sequence is 16 residues long. Trimming pared 3 bases from V and 3 bases from J, leaving 14 bases between. CDR1 and CDR2 from the germline V gene are SEHNR and FQNEAQ (reference sequence). CDR3 in DNA: TGTGCCAGCAGCTTTCAGGGACTTTATGACACCGGGGAGCTGTTTTTT. Translating it yields CASSFQGLYDTGELFF.

This clonotype was picked up a small number of times. The CDR3 DNA sequence: TGTGCCAGCAGGACTACGGGGACAGGGGCATCTGGAAACACCATATATTTT. Translated: CASRTTGTGASGNTIYF. The rearrangement links TRBV6-1 to TRBJ1-3, with TRBD1 matching over 10 bases. The CDR3 length is 17 residues. Germline CDR1 reads MNHNS; CDR2 reads SASEGT. Trimming at V came to 6 bases and at J to 1 base, leaving 9 bases not matched to a gene.

The sample holds a few counts of this clonotype. V usage is TRBV19 and J usage is TRBJ1-2; maybe TRBD1 (6 bases). Germline CDR1 reads LNHDA; CDR2 reads SQIVND (reference sequence). Trimming stripped 5 bases from V and 2 bases from J, with 9 bases between. CDR3 length equals 13 residues. CDR3 protein: CASSPDRNYGYTF. CDR3 in DNA: TGTGCCAGTAGTCCCGACAGGAACTATGGCTACACCTTC.

The rearrangement uses TRBV20-1 and TRBJ1-1; 10 nucleotides line up with TRBD1. Germline CDR1 is DFQATT and CDR2 is SNEGSKA (reference sequence). The CDR3 has 16 residues. Unmatched junction bases numbered 9, after V lost 1 base and J lost 4 bases. The CDR3 sequence: CSARGQGDRGRTEAFF. CDR3 nucleotide sequence: TGCAGTGCTAGAGGCCAGGGGGACAGGGGACGCACTGAAGCTTTCTTT.

The gene calls are TRBV29-1 and TRBJ2-3; D is unresolved. V gave up 7 bases and J gave up 2 bases, with 13 bases separating them. Germline V gives CDR1 SQVTM, CDR2 ANQGSEA. CDR3 length: 13 amino acids. The chain's CDR3 is CSAGGPPTDTQYF. The DNA for the CDR3 is TGCAGCGCCGGCGGACCCCCCACAGATACGCAGTATTTT.

There are a few counts of this clonotype. J is TRBJ1-5 and V is TRBV7-9; tentative D call: TRBD1 (5 bases). Per the germline V gene, CDR1 is SEHNR and CDR2 is FQNEAQ (reference sequence). The CDR3 runs to 14 residues. V lost 5 bases, J lost 4 bases, and 12 bases lay in between. CDR3 nucleotides: TGTGCCAGCAGCCTCTTAGGGACGAATCAGCCCCAGCATTTT. It yields the protein CASSLLGTNQPQHF.

V usage is TRBV30 and J usage is TRBJ1-1; a weak D match, TRBD1 (5 bases). CDR1 GTSNPN and CDR2 SVGIG come from the germline V gene (reference sequence). The CDR3 has 12 residues. V was cut by 2 bases and J by 7 bases, with 11 bases left in between. The CDR3 nucleotides are TGTGCCTGGAGTTTCAGGGTTAATGAAGCTTTCTTT. It is translated as CAWSFRVNEAFF.

This clonotype was found once. This chain connects TRBV19 to TRBJ1-2; D unclear. CDR1 and CDR2 (germline): LNHDA, SQIVND (reference sequence). V was trimmed by 5 bases and J by 3 bases, leaving 10 bases between them. The CDR3 contains 13 residues. CDR3 sequence: CASSVGDHYGYTF. The DNA of the CDR3 is TGTGCCAGTAGTGTCGGGGATCACTATGGCTACACCTTC.

The rearrangement joins TRBV28 to TRBJ1-5; TRBD1 might be the D (5 bases). Germline values: CDR1 MDHEN, CDR2 SYDVKM. V shed 8 bases and J shed 3 bases, with 11 bases lying between them. The CDR3 covers 13 residues. CDR3 region: CASGRQPNQPQHF. The DNA of the CDR3 is TGTGCCAGCGGAAGACAGCCCAATCAGCCCCAGCATTTT. The full variable domain, completed using reference TRBV28 and TRBJ1-5, is DVKVTQSSRYLVKRTGEKVFLECVQDMDHENMFWYRQDPGLGLRLIYFSYDVKMKEKGDIPEGYSVSREKKERFSLILESASTNQTSMYLCASGRQPNQPQHFGDGTRLSIL.

The genes are TRBV20-1 and TRBJ2-7, with 8 bases that match TRBD2. Germline CDR1 is DFQATT and CDR2 is SNEGSKA (reference sequence). V shed 6 bases and J 6 bases; nucleotides not matched to a gene: 13. The CDR3 is 14 residues long. The CDR3 sequence is CSAGGGSTSPEQYF. CDR3 DNA sequence: TGCAGTGCCGGGGGGGGTTCGACTTCCCCCGAGCAGTACTTC.

The chain carries TRBV20-1 and TRBJ2-3, with 8 positions matching TRBD2. Trimming cost V 5 bases and J 0 bases; bases outside gene matches: 4. Germline V gene lookup returns CDR1 DFQATT and CDR2 SNEGSKA (reference sequence). The length of the CDR3 is 14 residues. The chain's CDR3 is CSADGGVSTDTQYF. CDR3 coding DNA: TGCAGTGCTGACGGGGGGGTAAGCACAGATACGCAGTATTTT.

The chain combines TRBV11-1 with TRBJ2-5; 11 nucleotides align to TRBD2. V lost 5 bases, J lost 0 bases, and 8 bases stayed unmatched. The CDR3 runs 17 residues. The germline V gene encodes CDR1 SGHAT and CDR2 FQDESV (reference sequence). The CDR3 coding sequence is TGTGCCAGCAGCCTCCACCCTAGCGGGAGGAACCAAGAGACCCAGTACTTC. It encodes CASSLHPSGRNQETQYF.

This chain connects TRBV7-7 to TRBJ2-5, with TRBD1 matching over 8 bases. The length of the CDR3 is 13 residues. After removal of 5 bases from V and 3 bases from J, the junction contained 2 bases not matched to a gene. Germline CDR1 SSHAT, CDR2 FNYEAQ (reference sequence). This CDR3 reads CASSTDREETQYF. The CDR3, as DNA: TGTGCCAGCAGCACGGACAGGGAAGAGACCCAGTACTTC.

Only one count was recorded for this clonotype. CDR3 in amino acids: CASSYPNEYEQYF. In DNA, the CDR3 is TGTGCCAGCAGTTACCCGAATGAGTACGAGCAGTACTTC. The V gene is TRBV6-2 or TRBV6-3, the J gene TRBJ2-7; no reliable D call. Germline CDR1 is MNHEY and CDR2 is SVGEGT. CDR3 size: 13 residues. Deletions cut 2 bases from V and 4 bases from J, with 9 bases between.

The rearrangement joins TRBV20-1 to TRBJ1-2; D is possibly TRBD1 (5 bases). V was cut by 3 bases and J by 4 bases, with 15 bases left in between. Germline loops: CDR1 DFQATT, CDR2 SNEGSKA (reference sequence). The CDR3 consists of 14 residues. The CDR3: CSASQGSESYGYTF. The DNA of the CDR3 is TGCAGTGCTAGCCAGGGATCGGAGTCCTATGGCTACACCTTC.

The chain carries TRBV28 and TRBJ2-5, with 8 bases that match TRBD2. V trimming: 5 bases; J trimming: 0 bases; junction bases outside the gene matches: 8. The CDR3 consists of 16 residues. Per germline, CDR1 MDHEN and CDR2 SYDVKM. CDR3 coding DNA: TGTGCCAGCAGTACTAGACTAGCGAGCTACCAAGAGACCCAGTACTTC. Residues: CASSTRLASYQETQYF.

V usage is TRBV6-1 and J usage is TRBJ2-5, with 9 bases fitting TRBD1. The CDR3 sequence is 14 residues long. Germline assignment: CDR1 MNHNS and CDR2 SASEGT. The junction had 2 bases not matched to a gene; V was cut back by 6 bases and J by 0 bases. DNA for the CDR3: TGTGCCAGCAGAGGGACAGGGAACCAAGAGACCCAGTACTTC. Its translation: CASRGTGNQETQYF.

The CDR3 sequence: CASSANRGGSSPLHF. The CDR3 DNA reads TGTGCCAGCAGCGCAAACAGGGGCGGGAGTTCACCCCTCCACTTT. V is TRBV11-3 and J is TRBJ1-6; 7 nucleotides align to TRBD1. After removal of 5 bases from V and 9 bases from J, the junction contained 10 bases not matched to a gene. Germline values: CDR1 SGHNT, CDR2 YENEEA. The CDR3 runs 15 residues. Variable domain in full (rest from reference TRBV11-3 and TRBJ1-6): EAGVVQSPRYKIIEKKQPVAFWCNPISGHNTLYWYLQNLGQGPELLIRYENEEAVDDSQLPKDRFSAERLKGVDSTLKIQPAELGDSAVYLCASSANRGGSSPLHFGNGTRLTVT.

The genes are TRBV30 and TRBJ1-2, with TRBD1 matching 7 bases. The CDR3 is 13 residues long. The germline gives CDR1 GTSNPN, CDR2 SVGIG (reference sequence). In DNA, the CDR3 is TGTGCGTCATCCCCAGGGGGGAGCTATGGCTACACCTTC. Its protein product is CASSPGGSYGYTF. The entire variable domain, with the rest obtained from reference TRBV30 and TRBJ1-2, is as follows: SQTIHQWPATLVQPVGSPLSLECTVEGTSNPNLYWYRQAAGRGLQLLFYSVGIGQISSEVPQNLSASRPQDRQFILSSKKLLLSDSGFYLCASSPGGSYGYTFGSGTRLTVV.

The chain links TRBV6-2 or TRBV6-3 to TRBJ1-1; D remains ambiguous. The V gene lost 0 bases and the J gene lost 0 bases, with 11 bases spanning the gap. Germline V lookup: CDR1 MNHEY, CDR2 SVGEGT. CDR3 length: 16 residues. The CDR3 loop is CASSYSPVGMNTEAFF. The CDR3 DNA follows: TGTGCCAGCAGTTACTCCCCCGTGGGGATGAACACTGAAGCTTTCTTT.